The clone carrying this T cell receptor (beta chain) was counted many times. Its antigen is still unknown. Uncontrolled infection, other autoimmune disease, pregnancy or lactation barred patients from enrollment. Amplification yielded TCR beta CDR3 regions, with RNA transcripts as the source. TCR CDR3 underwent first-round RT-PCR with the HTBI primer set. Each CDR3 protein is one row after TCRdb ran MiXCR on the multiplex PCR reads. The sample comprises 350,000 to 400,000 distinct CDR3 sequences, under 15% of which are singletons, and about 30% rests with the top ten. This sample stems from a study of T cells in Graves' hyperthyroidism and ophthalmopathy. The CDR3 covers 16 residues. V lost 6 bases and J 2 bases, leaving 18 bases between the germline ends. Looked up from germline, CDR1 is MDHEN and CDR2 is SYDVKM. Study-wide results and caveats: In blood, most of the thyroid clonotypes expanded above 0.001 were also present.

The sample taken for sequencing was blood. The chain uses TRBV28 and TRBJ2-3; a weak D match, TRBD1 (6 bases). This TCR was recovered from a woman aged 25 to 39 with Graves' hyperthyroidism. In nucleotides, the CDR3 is TGTGCCAGCAGCCAAACCCCGTACAGGGTCACAGATACGCAGTATTTT. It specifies CASSQTPYRVTDTQYF.